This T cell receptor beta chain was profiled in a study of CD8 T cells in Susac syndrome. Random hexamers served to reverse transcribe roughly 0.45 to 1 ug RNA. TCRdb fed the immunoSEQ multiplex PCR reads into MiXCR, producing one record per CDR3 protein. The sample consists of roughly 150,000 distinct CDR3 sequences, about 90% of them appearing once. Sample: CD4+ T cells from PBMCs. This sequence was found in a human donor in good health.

The CDR3: CASSLGTGANTDTQYF. The CDR3 region has the DNA TGTGCCAGCAGCTTGGGGACAGGGGCGAACACAGATACGCAGTATTTT. The V call is TRBV5-4, the J call TRBJ2-3; 9 bases are a match to TRBD1. CDR3 length: 16 residues. V lost 0 bases, J lost 2 bases, and 4 bases stayed unmatched. CDR1 is SGHNT, CDR2 YYREEE, per germline (reference sequence).